What follows is one TCR beta chain and its context. As yet, its antigen is unknown. Each depressed patient was matched pairwise with a non-depressed control on sex, age, current smoking status and body mass index. Participants with major medical conditions, Axis I/II comorbidities, regular medication or illicit drug use were excluded. Sequencing used immunoSEQ multiplex PCR; TCRdb keeps in-frame clones, though not all of them. The table records about 21,000 clones, 85% to 90% of them present only once. This specimen comes from a study of untreated major depressive disorder. Findings and caveats of the study: Three preselected Vbeta families were the sole sequencing comparisons. Compared with controls, depressed patients showed more TRBV05-01 (Vbeta 5.1) usage in CD4+ T cells.

Trimming took off 6 bases at V and 4 bases at J, with 12 bases between the two ends. The CDR3 is 13 amino acids. The germline V gene encodes CDR1 SGHVS and CDR2 FQNEAQ. This TCR came from a woman aged 40 to 50 in good health. What was sequenced was CD4+ T cells from PBMCs. The chain recombines TRBV7-8 with TRBJ1-1; D is perhaps TRBD1 (5 bases). The CDR3 DNA sequence: TGTGCCAGCAGACGCAGGGAGGCCACTGAAGCTTTCTTT. This encodes CASRRREATEAFF.